This T cell receptor (beta chain) was retrieved from a study of Graves' ophthalmopathy and Graves' hyperthyroidism. It was on clinical symptoms, serum thyroxine, TRAb, thyroid ultrasound and orbital computed tomography that diagnosis relied. Overall study findings and caveats: Most expanded clonotypes in thyroid above 0.001 frequency also showed up in blood.

Amplification from RNA transcripts yielded the TCR beta CDR3 regions. Investigators did first-round RT-PCR with HTBI primers, then second-round multiplex PCR. One entry per CDR3 protein results from TCRdb running MiXCR on the multiplex PCR reads. The sample comprises 350,000 to 450,000 distinct CDR3 sequences, roughly 21% of which are singletons, and approximately 3.2% rests with the top ten. This clonotype has at least ten counts. Antigen: not known. Germline V gene data show CDR1 as MNHEY and CDR2 as SVGAGI. V was pared by 2 bases and J by 7 bases, with 6 bases of the junction left unmatched. There are 14 residues in the CDR3.

V is TRBV6-5 and J is TRBJ1-1, with 8 bases identical to TRBD1. What was sequenced was peripheral blood. This receptor was obtained from a woman in her late teens or twenties with stable Graves' hyperthyroidism. CDR3 coding DNA: TGTGCCAGCAGTTACGCCAGGGGGCGGGATGAAGCTTTCTTT. The encoded protein is CASSYARGRDEAFF.